This passage covers 10 T cell receptor beta chains from one sample sequenced in a study of shared clonotypes between healthy human individuals. Clones were read by immunoSEQ multiplex PCR, and TCRdb kept only the in-frame ones, dropping some. The table records over a million clones, about 80% of them present only once. The material sequenced was memory CD4+ T cells from PBMCs. Stated subset: CD45RA-negative fraction. Every receptor here comes from a man aged 18 to 29 in good health. Some clones in this sample may be carry-over from other donors' samples.

The chain has TRBV5-5 and TRBJ1-2; unclear D gene. CDR1 is SGHKS and CDR2 is YYEKEE in the germline V gene (reference sequence). CDR3 length: 15 residues. V was pared by 3 bases and J by 4 bases, with 16 bases between. The CDR3 loop is CASSSDGTLIYGYTF. DNA for the CDR3: TGTGCCAGCAGCTCGGACGGAACTCTTATCTATGGCTACACCTTC.

A note on this clone: Other DNA sequences within the sample encode an identical CDR3. The V call is TRBV5-1, the J call TRBJ2-1; 10 bases are shared with TRBD1. Germline V gene sequence: CDR1 SGHRS, CDR2 YFSETQ. This CDR3 has 16 amino acids. V shed 1 base, J shed 4 bases, and the junction held 5 bases outside the gene matches. The CDR3 sequence is CASSLIPGQGYNEQFF. The CDR3 coding sequence is TGCGCCAGCAGCTTGATTCCGGGACAGGGGTACAATGAGCAGTTCTTC.

This rearrangement joins TRBV28 to TRBJ1-1, with D perhaps TRBD1 (5 bases). The CDR3 runs 17 residues. V was clipped by 5 bases and J by 3 bases, with 22 bases between them. Germline V CDR1 and CDR2: MDHEN, SYDVKM. The CDR3 bases are TGTGCCAGCAGTCTCAACTACGGGACGTGGGGGGACACTGAAGCTTTCTTT. It codes for CASSLNYGTWGDTEAFF.

The V call is TRBV7-8, the J call TRBJ1-3; D remains ambiguous. The ends were cut back, 1 base at V and 0 bases at J, with 13 bases in the middle. The V gene's germline CDR1 is SGHVS and CDR2 FQNEAQ. The CDR3 extends over 17 amino acids. CDR3 nucleotides: TGTGCCAGCAGCTTAGTCATAAGCGCCCGCTCTGGAAACACCATATATTTT. Residues: CASSLVISARSGNTIYF.

This clone has ten or more counts. Other nucleotide sequences from this sample produce the same CDR3. The CDR3 coding sequence is TGTGCCAGTACTGACAGGGCAACTAATGAAAAACTGTTTTTT. Encoded protein: CASTDRATNEKLFF. The rearrangement uses TRBV19 and TRBJ1-4, with TRBD1 matching 7 bases. CDR1 and CDR2 (germline): LNHDA, SQIVND (reference sequence). The J segment lost 0 bases and the V segment lost 7 bases, leaving 2 bases of the junction unmatched. This CDR3 is 14 amino acids long.

In the case of this clone: Other nucleotide sequences in the sample specify the same CDR3. The genes are TRBV5-1 and TRBJ2-7, with a weak D call TRBD2 (5 bases). Germline V gives CDR1 SGHRS, CDR2 YFSETQ. The CDR3 spans 14 residues. V gave up 0 bases and J gave up 1 base, with 8 bases separating them. CDR3 coding DNA: TGCGCCAGCAGCTTGGTCGCGGGTTCCTACGAGCAGTACTTC. It translates to CASSLVAGSYEQYF. The variable domain in full, completed from reference TRBV5-1 and TRBJ2-7, reads KAGVTQTPRYLIKTRGQQVTLSCSPISGHRSVSWYQQTPGQGLQFLFEYFSETQRNKGNFPGRFSGRQFSNSRSEMNVSTLELGDSALYLCASSLVAGSYEQYFGPGTRLTVT.

V is TRBV28 and J is TRBJ2-5, with TRBD1 matching over 8 bases. The CDR3 loop spans 15 amino acids. Germline lookup yields CDR1 MDHEN and CDR2 SYDVKM. With 4 bases clipped from V and 4 bases from J, the junction kept 8 bases outside the gene matches. The CDR3 DNA reads TGTGCCAGCAGTTCGGACAGGGTTACAGTAGAGACCCAGTACTTC. Encoded protein: CASSSDRVTVETQYF.

The chain couples TRBV18 to TRBJ1-1; TRBD1 is a possible D gene (5 bases). V was pared by 5 bases and J by 6 bases, with 19 bases between. The CDR3 is 15 amino acids. The germline V gene has CDR1 KGHSH and CDR2 LQKENI. The CDR3 region has the DNA TGTGCCAGCTCATTTTCGGGACTTCGCGTATCTGAAGCTTTCTTT. Encoded protein: CASSFSGLRVSEAFF. Combining the CDR3 with reference TRBV18 and TRBJ1-1 gives the whole variable domain NAGVMQNPRHLVRRRGQEARLRCSPMKGHSHVYWYRQLPEEGLKFMVYLQKENIIDESGMPKERFSAEFPKEGPSILRIQQVVRGDSAAYFCASSFSGLRVSEAFFGQGTRLTVV.

This chain connects TRBV4-1 to TRBJ2-5; D is perhaps TRBD1 or TRBD2 (5 bases each). Germline V gene lookup returns CDR1 MGHRA and CDR2 YSYEKL. CDR3 length equals 14 residues. The V end lost 2 bases, the J end lost 2 bases, and 9 bases lay between the germline ends. This CDR3 is CASSQRGEQETQYF. CDR3 DNA: TGCGCCAGCAGCCAACGAGGGGAACAAGAGACCCAGTACTTC.

This chain links TRBV7-3 with TRBJ1-1; D remains ambiguous. The CDR3 spans 14 residues. V was trimmed by 0 bases and J by 3 bases, leaving 8 bases between them. Looked up from germline, CDR1 is SGHTA and CDR2 is FQGTGA. The CDR3 DNA follows: TGTGCCAGCAGCTTAACCCACGGCCACACTGAAGCTTTCTTT. The encoded protein is CASSLTHGHTEAFF.